These 19 T cell receptor beta chains were sequenced from one sample in a study of blood T cells in healthy people across ages. A second PCR of 7 to 11 cycles used a sample-barcoded 5' primer and a J-beta primer mix. TCRdb re-derived calls from the 5' RACE reads in MiXCR, one entry per CDR3 protein. The sample has hundreds of thousands of distinct CDR3 sequences; roughly 32% are singletons. Sequenced material: blood. These receptors were taken from a woman older than 75 in good health.

This clonotype came up many times. V gene TRBV24-1 combines with J gene TRBJ2-1; 10 nucleotides match TRBD1. CDR1 is KGHDR and CDR2 is SFDVKD in the germline V gene. Trimming cost V 2 bases and J 5 bases; bases outside gene matches: 2. The CDR3 loop spans 15 amino acids. The CDR3 sequence is CATSDSGQGHNEQFF. The CDR3 DNA sequence: TGTGCCACCAGTGATTCGGGACAGGGGCACAATGAGCAGTTCTTC.

CDR3 nucleotide sequence: TGTGCCAGCAGTCCCACCGACAGGGTGAACACTGAAGCTTTCTTT. It specifies CASSPTDRVNTEAFF. The gene calls are TRBV12-3 or TRBV12-4 and TRBJ1-1; 7 bases line up with TRBD1. Trimming removed 5 bases from V and 0 bases from J; junction bases left unmatched: 6. The CDR3 is 15 residues long.

Ten or more counts support this clonotype. The V call is TRBV7-2, the J call TRBJ2-7; 9 nucleotides agree with TRBD1. The CDR3 spans 16 residues. The V and J ends lost 0 bases and 5 bases, in that order; junction bases with no gene match: 8. Germline lookup yields CDR1 SGHTA and CDR2 FQGNSA. CDR3 region: CASSLAPGTGYNEQYF. The CDR3 nucleotides are TGTGCCAGCAGCTTAGCCCCCGGGACAGGGTACAACGAGCAGTACTTC.

DNA for the CDR3: TGTGCCTGGAGGGAGGGCCCTGGTCGGCAAGAGACCCAGTACTTC. It is translated as CAWREGPGRQETQYF. V gene TRBV30 combines with J gene TRBJ2-5; D is perhaps TRBD2 (6 bases). The length of the CDR3 is 15 residues. Trimming shortened V by 3 bases and J by 2 bases, and 16 bases separated the two germline ends. Per germline, CDR1 GTSNPN and CDR2 SVGIG (reference sequence).

V and J are TRBV7-9 and TRBJ1-1, with 8 positions matching TRBD1. Germline-derived CDR1 and CDR2 are SEHNR and FQNEAQ (reference sequence). This CDR3 is built from 15 residues. J lost 8 bases, V lost 5 bases, and 13 bases had no gene match. The CDR3 loop is CASSLLQGEEEEAFF. The CDR3 DNA reads TGTGCCAGCAGCCTTTTACAGGGGGAGGAGGAGGAAGCTTTCTTT.

This chain links TRBV7-2 with TRBJ2-4; tentatively, D is TRBD1 (6 bases). The CDR3 is 16 residues long. The germline V gene encodes CDR1 SGHTA and CDR2 FQGNSA. The V end lost 6 bases, the J end lost 7 bases, and 22 bases lay between the germline ends. CDR3 bases: TGTGCCAGCAGTCCCCCCGGGACAACCCGCGGTAACATTCAGTACTTC. This translates into CASSPPGTTRGNIQYF.

This clonotype occurred many times. The chain uses TRBV3-1 and TRBJ1-1, with D uncertain. The CDR3 is 12 amino acids. Trimming took off 1 base at V and 4 bases at J, with 4 bases between the two ends. Per germline, CDR1 LGHDT and CDR2 YNNKEL (reference sequence). The CDR3 DNA reads TGTGCCAGCAGCCAAGGACGCACTGAAGCTTTCTTT. Amino acid sequence: CASSQGRTEAFF.

A word on this clonotype: A much larger clone sits a single nucleotide away, making a read error possible. The DNA of the CDR3 is TGCGCCAGCAGCTTTACCCAGGGCTCCTACGAGCGGTACTTC. Its translation: CASSFTQGSYERYF. The chain employs TRBV5-1 and TRBJ2-7; D might be TRBD1 (5 bases). This CDR3 comprises 14 residues. The germline V gene has CDR1 SGHRS and CDR2 YFSETQ.

In this sample, this clonotype turned up many times. The J gene is TRBJ2-3, the V gene TRBV20-1; possibly TRBD1 or TRBD2 for D (6 bases each). The CDR3 contains 15 residues. Trimming left V 1 base short and J 1 base short, with 12 bases between. The germline V gene encodes CDR1 DFQATT and CDR2 SNEGSKA (reference sequence). CDR3 in amino acids: CSARAMGGGTDTQYF. The CDR3 coding sequence is TGCAGTGCTAGAGCTATGGGGGGCGGCACAGATACGCAGTATTTT.

The chain employs TRBV20-1 and TRBJ2-7, with 7 bases matching TRBD2. The CDR3 is 13 residues long. The V segment lost 3 bases and the J segment 3 bases; nucleotides outside the gene matches: 5. Germline V CDR1 and CDR2: DFQATT, SNEGSKA (reference sequence). The CDR3 is CSASREGSYEQYF. The CDR3 coding sequence is TGCAGTGCTAGTAGGGAGGGGAGCTACGAGCAGTACTTC.

This clonotype came up many times. This chain links TRBV9 with TRBJ2-3; 9 positions agree with TRBD2. CDR1 and CDR2 (germline): SGDLS, YYNGEE. V shed 0 bases and J 4 bases; nucleotides not matched to a gene: 3. The CDR3 totals 15 residues. CDR3 amino acids: CASSVGGGGADTQYF. The CDR3 bases are TGTGCCAGCAGCGTAGGCGGGGGGGGAGCAGATACGCAGTATTTT.

Details on this clonotype: This may stem from a read error, because a much larger clone lies one nucleotide away. This is likely a read error, given that the CDR3 carries no conserved phenylalanine or tryptophan at its end. The chain joins TRBV10-3 to TRBJ1-6; tentatively, D is TRBD1 (6 bases). The CDR3 is 15 residues long. Germline V gene lookup returns CDR1 ENHRY and CDR2 SYGVKD. V was clipped by 2 bases and J by 10 bases, with 15 bases between them. Here the CDR3 DNA reads TGTGCCATCAGTGAGGATCAGGGGCGAGTGTCACCCCTCCACTGT. Its protein product is CAISEDQGRVSPLHC.

The chain joins TRBV4-1 to TRBJ2-5; 8 bases match TRBD2. The J call may be incorrect, as the DNA end agrees better with TRBJ2-7. Germline V gene lookup returns CDR1 MGHRA and CDR2 YSYEKL. This CDR3 has 14 amino acids. The CDR3 DNA follows: TGCGCCGGCAACCAAGAGCGGGAGCGGGGCGAGCAGTACTTC. This codes for CAGNQERERGEQYF.

In nucleotides, the CDR3 is TGTGCCAGCAGCGTAGGCGACGGACTAGTCTGGGAGCAGTACTTC. It yields the protein CASSVGDGLVWEQYF. The chain has TRBV9 and TRBJ2-7, with 7 bases matching TRBD2. The germline CDR1 and CDR2 sequences are SGDLS and YYNGEE. CDR3 length: 15 amino acids. J gave up 7 bases and V 0 bases, and 10 bases lay outside the gene matches. Together with reference TRBV9 and TRBJ2-7, the CDR3 gives the full variable domain: DSGVTQTPKHLITATGQRVTLRCSPRSGDLSVYWYQQSLDQGLQFLIQYYNGEERAKGNILERFSAQQFPDLHSELNLSSLELGDSALYFCASSVGDGLVWEQYFGPGTRLTVT.

This clonotype was observed once. J is TRBJ2-3 and V is TRBV7-2; 8 bases agree with TRBD2. The CDR3 covers 18 residues. The J segment lost 6 bases and the V segment lost 1 base, leaving 15 bases of the junction unmatched. The germline gives CDR1 SGHTA, CDR2 FQGNSA. The CDR3, as DNA: TGTGCCAGCAGCTTAGTAATCCTTGGAAGCGGGAGTTTGGATACGCAGTATTTT. Translation: CASSLVILGSGSLDTQYF.

On this clonotype: At one end the junction does not follow the germline gene, possibly because of a read error. The V gene is TRBV4-2, the J gene TRBJ2-5, with TRBD2 matching over 12 bases. The CDR3 is 19 amino acids. Germline values: CDR1 LGHNA, CDR2 YNFKEQ. CDR3 bases: TGTGCCAGCAGCGAGCGGACTAGCGGGGCCCAAACGTACCAAGAGACCCAGGACTTC. This gives the protein CASSERTSGAQTYQETQDF.

This clonotype occurred many times. The chain couples TRBV7-2 to TRBJ2-7; possibly TRBD2 for D (6 bases). The CDR3 has 16 amino acids. Trimming took off 2 bases at V and 0 bases at J, with 14 bases between the two ends. CDR1 and CDR2 from the germline V gene are SGHTA and FQGNSA. CDR3 protein: CASSLFGDSSSYEQYF. CDR3 DNA: TGTGCCAGCAGCTTATTTGGGGACTCAAGCTCCTACGAGCAGTACTTC.

V is TRBV20-1 and J is TRBJ2-3; D possibly corresponds to TRBD2 (6 bases). V was pared by 3 bases and J by 12 bases, with 13 bases between. This CDR3 is built from 11 residues. Looked up from germline, CDR1 is DFQATT and CDR2 is SNEGSKA (reference sequence). The chain's CDR3 is CSARGSGRQYF. In nucleotides, the CDR3 is TGCAGTGCTAGGGGGTCCGGGAGACAGTATTTT.

This clonotype was counted ten times or more. The chain couples TRBV20-1 to TRBJ1-2; D possibly corresponds to TRBD1 (5 bases). Germline assignment: CDR1 DFQATT and CDR2 SNEGSKA (reference sequence). Trimming left V 0 bases short and J 8 bases short, with 16 bases between. The CDR3 is 14 residues long. The CDR3 coding sequence is TGCAGTGCTAGAGATCTCGTCGGGGCGCGAGGCTACACCTTC. This translates into CSARDLVGARGYTF.